The clone carrying this T cell receptor (beta chain) was recorded at least ten times. Antigen specificity is unknown. Germline trimming cut 0 bases from V and 5 bases from J; bases unmatched to any gene: 9. From germline, CDR1 is MGHRA and CDR2 YSYEKL. The CDR3 has 16 residues. The data derive from a study of molecular identifiers for immune sequencing clone quantification. Study outcomes and limitations: Because of identical TCR molecules sharing a barcode, sizes of highly expanded clones could be underestimated.

CD8+CD4-CCR7+CD45RA+ sorting gave the naive CD8 T cells. One entry per CDR3 protein, called by TCRdb with MiXCR from the PCR reads. The table has 30,000 to 40,000 distinct CDR3 sequences, approximately 19% seen once. V usage is TRBV4-1 and J usage is TRBJ2-5; 7 positions match TRBD1. This receptor was taken from a human donor in good health. Some libraries in this study had Jurkat cell RNA spiked in. Sequenced input: naive CD8+ T cells from blood, with Jurkat cell RNA spiked in. Subset given: FACS-sorted CD8+CD4-CCR7+CD45RA+ naive T cells. The DNA for the CDR3 is TGCGCCAGCAGCCAAGAAGGGAACAGGGGATGGGAGACCCAGTACTTC. Translating gives CASSQEGNRGWETQYF.